The subject of this entry is one TCR beta chain. Its specificity is unknown. The data belong to a study of T cell responses to AZD1222 COVID-19 vaccine. Study summary: Analyses pooled second doses at about 4 or about 12 weeks. Study observations and caveats: Just 6 or 7 AZD1222 recipients were seropositive at baseline. There were vaccine-associated CD4 TCRs across spike, dominant at 160-218 and 743-854.

Sequencing used immunoSEQ multiplex PCR; TCRdb keeps in-frame clones, though not all of them. This repertoire shows about 96,000 clones, roughly nine tenths found once; its top ten account for 1.6%. Germline-derived CDR1 and CDR2 are DFQATT and SNEGSKA (reference sequence). With V trimmed by 3 bases and J by 9 bases, 8 bases remained unmatched. The length of the CDR3 is 16 residues. The source of this sequence is an adult in good health. The sequencing used peripheral blood, collected on day 0 of AZD1222 vaccination. The rearrangement joins TRBV20-1 to TRBJ2-1, with 16 bases aligning to TRBD2. The CDR3 nucleotides are TGCAGTGCTAGTGAGGGACTAGCGGGGGGGCCCGGTGAGCAGTTCTTC. Its translation: CSASEGLAGGPGEQFF.